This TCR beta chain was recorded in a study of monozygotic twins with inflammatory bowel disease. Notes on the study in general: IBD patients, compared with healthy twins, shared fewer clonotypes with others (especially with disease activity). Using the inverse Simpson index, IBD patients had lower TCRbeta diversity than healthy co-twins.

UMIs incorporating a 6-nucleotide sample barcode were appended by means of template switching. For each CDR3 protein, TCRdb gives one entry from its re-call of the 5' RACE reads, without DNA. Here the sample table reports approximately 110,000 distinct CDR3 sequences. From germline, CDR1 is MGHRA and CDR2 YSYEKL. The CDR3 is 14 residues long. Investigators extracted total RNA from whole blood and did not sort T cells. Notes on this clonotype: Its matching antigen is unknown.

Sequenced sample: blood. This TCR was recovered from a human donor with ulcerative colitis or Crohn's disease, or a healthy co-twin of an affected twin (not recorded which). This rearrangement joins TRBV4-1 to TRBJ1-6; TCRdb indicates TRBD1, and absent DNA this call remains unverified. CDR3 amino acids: CASSQETGWSPLHF.